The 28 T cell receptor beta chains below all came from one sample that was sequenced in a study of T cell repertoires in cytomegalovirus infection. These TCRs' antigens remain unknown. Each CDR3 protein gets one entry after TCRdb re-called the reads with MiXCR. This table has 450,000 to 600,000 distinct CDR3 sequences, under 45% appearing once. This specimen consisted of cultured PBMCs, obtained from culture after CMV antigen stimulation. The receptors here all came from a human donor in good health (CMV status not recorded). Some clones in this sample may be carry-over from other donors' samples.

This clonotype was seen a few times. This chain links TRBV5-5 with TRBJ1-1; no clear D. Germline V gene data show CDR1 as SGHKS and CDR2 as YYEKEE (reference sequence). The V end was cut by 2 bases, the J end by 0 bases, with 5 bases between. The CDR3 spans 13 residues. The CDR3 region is CASSFLMNTEAFF. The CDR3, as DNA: TGTGCCAGCAGCTTTCTAATGAACACTGAAGCTTTCTTT. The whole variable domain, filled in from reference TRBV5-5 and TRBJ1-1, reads DAGVTQSPTHLIKTRGQQVTLRCSPISGHKSVSWYQQVLGQGPQFIFQYYEKEERGRGNFPDRFSARQFPNYSSELNVNALLLGDSALYLCASSFLMNTEAFFGQGTRLTVV.

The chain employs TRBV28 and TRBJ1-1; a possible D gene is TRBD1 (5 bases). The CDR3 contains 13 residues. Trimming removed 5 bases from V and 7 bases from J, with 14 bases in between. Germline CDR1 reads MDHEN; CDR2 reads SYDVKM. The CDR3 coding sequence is TGTGCCAGCAGTCAGGGAGCGTACGATGAAGCTTTCTTT. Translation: CASSQGAYDEAFF.

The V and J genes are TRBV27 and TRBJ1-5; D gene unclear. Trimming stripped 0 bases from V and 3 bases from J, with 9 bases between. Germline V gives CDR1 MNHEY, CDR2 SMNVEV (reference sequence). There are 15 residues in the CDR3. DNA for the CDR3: TGTGCCAGCAGTTTATCACATCTCGTCAATCAGCCCCAGCATTTT. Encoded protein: CASSLSHLVNQPQHF.

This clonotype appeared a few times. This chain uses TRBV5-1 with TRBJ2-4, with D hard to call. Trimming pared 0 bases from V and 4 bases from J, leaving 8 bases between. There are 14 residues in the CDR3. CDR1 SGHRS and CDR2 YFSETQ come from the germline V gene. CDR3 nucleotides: TGCGCCAGCAGCTTGGCCTTTCAGAAAAACATTCAGTACTTC. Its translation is CASSLAFQKNIQYF.

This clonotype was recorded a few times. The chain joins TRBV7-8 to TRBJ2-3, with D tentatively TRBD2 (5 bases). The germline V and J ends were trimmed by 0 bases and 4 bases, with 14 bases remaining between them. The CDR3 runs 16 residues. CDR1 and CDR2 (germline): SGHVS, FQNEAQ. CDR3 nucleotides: TGTGCCAGCAGCTTAGCGGGGTTAGCGACTTCAGATACGCAGTATTTT. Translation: CASSLAGLATSDTQYF.

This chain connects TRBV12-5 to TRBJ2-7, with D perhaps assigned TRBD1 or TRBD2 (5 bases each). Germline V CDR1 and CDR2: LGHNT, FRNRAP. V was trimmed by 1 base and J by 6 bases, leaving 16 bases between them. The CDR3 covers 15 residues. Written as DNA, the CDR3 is TGTGCTAGTGGTTTGGGAGCGACAGATGAGGGCGAGCAGTACTTC. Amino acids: CASGLGATDEGEQYF.

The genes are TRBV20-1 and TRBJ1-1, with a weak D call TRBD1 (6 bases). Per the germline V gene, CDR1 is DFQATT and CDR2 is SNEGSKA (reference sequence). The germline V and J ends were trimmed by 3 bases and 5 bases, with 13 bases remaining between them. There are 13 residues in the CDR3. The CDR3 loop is CSASSGGRTEAFF. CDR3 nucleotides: TGCAGTGCTAGTAGCGGGGGGCGGACTGAAGCTTTCTTT.

In DNA form, the CDR3 reads TGCAGTGCCCTCGGAAGCCAGGGCTGGCCCTACGAGCAGTACTTC. This gives the protein CSALGSQGWPYEQYF. The gene calls are TRBV20-1 and TRBJ2-7; a weak D match, TRBD1 (5 bases). Germline lookup yields CDR1 DFQATT and CDR2 SNEGSKA (reference sequence). The CDR3 consists of 15 residues. Trimming stripped 6 bases from V and 2 bases from J, with 20 bases between.

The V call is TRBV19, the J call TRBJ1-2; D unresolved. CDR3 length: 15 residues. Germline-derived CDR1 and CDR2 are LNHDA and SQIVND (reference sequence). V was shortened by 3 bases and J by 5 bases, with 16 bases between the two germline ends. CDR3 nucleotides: TGTGCCAGTAGTATGCTCGTGTATTCCCCGTATGGCTACACCTTC. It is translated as CASSMLVYSPYGYTF.

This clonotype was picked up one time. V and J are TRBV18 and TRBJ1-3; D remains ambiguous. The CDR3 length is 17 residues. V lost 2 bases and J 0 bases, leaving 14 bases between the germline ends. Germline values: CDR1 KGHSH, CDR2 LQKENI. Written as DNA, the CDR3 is TGTGCCAGCTCACCAAGGGAAGTTTCCCTCTCTGGAAACACCATATATTTT. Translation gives CASSPREVSLSGNTIYF.

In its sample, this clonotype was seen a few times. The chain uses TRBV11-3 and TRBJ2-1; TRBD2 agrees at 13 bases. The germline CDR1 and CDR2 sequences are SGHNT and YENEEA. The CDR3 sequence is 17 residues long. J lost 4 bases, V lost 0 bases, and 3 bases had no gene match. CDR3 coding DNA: TGTGCCAGCAGCTTAGATTGGACTAGCGGGAGTTACAATGAGCAGTTCTTC. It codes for CASSLDWTSGSYNEQFF.

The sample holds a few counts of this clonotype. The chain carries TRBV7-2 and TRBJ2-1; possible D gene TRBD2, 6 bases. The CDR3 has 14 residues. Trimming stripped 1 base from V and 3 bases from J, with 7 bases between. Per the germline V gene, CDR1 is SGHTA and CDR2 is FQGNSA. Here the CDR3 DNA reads TGTGCCAGCAGCTTAGTAGCGGACTACAATGAGCAGTTCTTC. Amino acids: CASSLVADYNEQFF.

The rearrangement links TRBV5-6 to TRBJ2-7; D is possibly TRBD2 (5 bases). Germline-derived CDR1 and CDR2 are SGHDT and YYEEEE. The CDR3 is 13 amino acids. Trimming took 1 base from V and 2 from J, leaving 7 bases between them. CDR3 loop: CASSLLRAYEQYF. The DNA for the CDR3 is TGTGCCAGCAGCTTGTTGAGGGCCTACGAGCAGTACTTC.

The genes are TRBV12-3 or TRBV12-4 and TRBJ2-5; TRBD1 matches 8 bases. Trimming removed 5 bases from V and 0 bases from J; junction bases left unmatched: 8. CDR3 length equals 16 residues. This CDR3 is CASSQDWTGNQETQYF. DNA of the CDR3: TGTGCCAGCAGTCAGGATTGGACAGGGAACCAAGAGACCCAGTACTTC.

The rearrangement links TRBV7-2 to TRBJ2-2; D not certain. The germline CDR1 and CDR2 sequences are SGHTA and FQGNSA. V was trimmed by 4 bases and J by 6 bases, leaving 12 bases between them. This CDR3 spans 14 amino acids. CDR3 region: CASSSRGGPGELFF. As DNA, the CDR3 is TGTGCCAGCAGCTCTCGAGGCGGTCCCGGGGAGCTGTTTTTT.

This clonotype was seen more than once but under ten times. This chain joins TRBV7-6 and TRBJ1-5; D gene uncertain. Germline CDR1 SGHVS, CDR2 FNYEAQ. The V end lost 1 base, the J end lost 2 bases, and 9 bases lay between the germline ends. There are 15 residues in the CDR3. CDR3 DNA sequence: TGTGCCAGCAGCTTAGATTCCGGGGGCAATCAGCCCCAGCATTTT. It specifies CASSLDSGGNQPQHF.

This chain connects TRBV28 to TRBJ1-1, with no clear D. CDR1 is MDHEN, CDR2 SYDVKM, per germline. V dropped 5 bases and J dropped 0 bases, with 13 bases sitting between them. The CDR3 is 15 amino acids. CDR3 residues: CASSPRWELNTEAFF. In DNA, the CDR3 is TGTGCCAGCAGTCCTCGCTGGGAGTTGAACACTGAAGCTTTCTTT.

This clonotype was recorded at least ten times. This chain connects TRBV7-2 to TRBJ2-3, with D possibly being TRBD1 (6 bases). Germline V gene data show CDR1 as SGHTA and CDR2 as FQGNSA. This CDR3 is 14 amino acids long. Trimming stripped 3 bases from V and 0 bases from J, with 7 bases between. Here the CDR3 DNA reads TGTGCCAGCAGCTTGGACAGAAGCACAGATACGCAGTATTTT. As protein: CASSLDRSTDTQYF.

CDR3 region: CSVATGADTDTQYF. In DNA, the CDR3 is TGCAGCGTGGCAACAGGGGCGGACACAGATACGCAGTATTTT. This chain connects TRBV29-1 to TRBJ2-3, with TRBD1 identical over 7 bases. Germline lookup yields CDR1 SQVTM and CDR2 ANQGSEA. The length of the CDR3 is 14 residues. The junction had 8 bases not matched to a gene; V was cut back by 6 bases and J by 2 bases.

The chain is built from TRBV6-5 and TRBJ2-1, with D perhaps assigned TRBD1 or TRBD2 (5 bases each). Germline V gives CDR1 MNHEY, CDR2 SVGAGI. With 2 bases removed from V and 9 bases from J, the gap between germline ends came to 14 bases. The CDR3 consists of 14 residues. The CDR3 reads CASSYGQGEGEQFF. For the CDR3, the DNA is TGTGCCAGCAGTTACGGCCAGGGCGAGGGTGAGCAGTTCTTC.

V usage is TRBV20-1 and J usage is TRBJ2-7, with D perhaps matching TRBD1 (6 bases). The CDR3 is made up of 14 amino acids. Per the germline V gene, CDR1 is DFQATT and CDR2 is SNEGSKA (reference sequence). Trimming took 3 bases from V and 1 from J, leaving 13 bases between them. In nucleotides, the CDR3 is TGCAGTGCTAGCAGGGGACCGGCGTCCTACGAGCAGTACTTC. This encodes CSASRGPASYEQYF.

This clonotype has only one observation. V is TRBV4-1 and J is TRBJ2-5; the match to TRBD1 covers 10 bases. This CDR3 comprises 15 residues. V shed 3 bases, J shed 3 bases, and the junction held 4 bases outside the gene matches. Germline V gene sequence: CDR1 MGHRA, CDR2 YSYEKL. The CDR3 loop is CASSQPGQGKETQYF. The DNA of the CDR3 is TGCGCCAGCAGCCAGCCGGGACAGGGGAAAGAGACCCAGTACTTC.

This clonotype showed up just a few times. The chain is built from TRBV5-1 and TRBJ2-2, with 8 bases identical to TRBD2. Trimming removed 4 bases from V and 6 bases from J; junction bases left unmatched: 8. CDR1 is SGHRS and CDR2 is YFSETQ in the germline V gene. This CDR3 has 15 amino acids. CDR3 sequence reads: CASSTTSARPGELFF. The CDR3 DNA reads TGCGCCAGCAGCACGACTAGCGCGAGGCCCGGGGAGCTGTTTTTT. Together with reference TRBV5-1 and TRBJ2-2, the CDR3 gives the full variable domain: KAGVTQTPRYLIKTRGQQVTLSCSPISGHRSVSWYQQTPGQGLQFLFEYFSETQRNKGNFPGRFSGRQFSNSRSEMNVSTLELGDSALYLCASSTTSARPGELFFGEGSRLTVL.

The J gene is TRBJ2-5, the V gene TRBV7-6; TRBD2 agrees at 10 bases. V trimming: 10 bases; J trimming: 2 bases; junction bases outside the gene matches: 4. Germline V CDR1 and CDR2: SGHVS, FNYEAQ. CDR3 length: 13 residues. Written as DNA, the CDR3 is TGTGCCACCGCGACTAGCGGGCAAGAGACCCAGTACTTC. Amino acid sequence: CATATSGQETQYF.

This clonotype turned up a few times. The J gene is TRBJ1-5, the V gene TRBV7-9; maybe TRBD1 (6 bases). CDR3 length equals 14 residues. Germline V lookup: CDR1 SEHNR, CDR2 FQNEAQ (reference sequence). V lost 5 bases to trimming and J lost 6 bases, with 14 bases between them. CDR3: CASSPGEGPQPQHF. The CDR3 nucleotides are TGTGCCAGCAGCCCAGGGGAAGGGCCTCAGCCCCAGCATTTT.

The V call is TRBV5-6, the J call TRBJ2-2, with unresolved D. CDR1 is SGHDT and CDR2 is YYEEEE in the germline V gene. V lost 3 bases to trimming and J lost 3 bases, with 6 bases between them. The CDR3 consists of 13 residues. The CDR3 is CASSWQDTGELFF. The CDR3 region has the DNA TGTGCCAGCAGCTGGCAAGACACCGGGGAGCTGTTTTTT.

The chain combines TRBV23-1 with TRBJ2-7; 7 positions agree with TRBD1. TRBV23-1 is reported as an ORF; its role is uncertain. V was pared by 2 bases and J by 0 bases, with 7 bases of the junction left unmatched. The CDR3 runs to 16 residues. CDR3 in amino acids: CASSQTGQLSSYEQYF. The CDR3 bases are TGCGCCAGCAGTCAAACGGGACAGCTGAGCTCCTACGAGCAGTACTTC.

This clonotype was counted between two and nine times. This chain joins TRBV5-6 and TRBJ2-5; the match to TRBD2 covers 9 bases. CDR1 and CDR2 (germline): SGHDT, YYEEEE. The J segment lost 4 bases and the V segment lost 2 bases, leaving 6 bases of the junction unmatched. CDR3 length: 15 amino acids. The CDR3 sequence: CASSLGGGAIETQYF. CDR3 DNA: TGTGCCAGCAGCTTAGGCGGGGGGGCCATAGAGACCCAGTACTTC.